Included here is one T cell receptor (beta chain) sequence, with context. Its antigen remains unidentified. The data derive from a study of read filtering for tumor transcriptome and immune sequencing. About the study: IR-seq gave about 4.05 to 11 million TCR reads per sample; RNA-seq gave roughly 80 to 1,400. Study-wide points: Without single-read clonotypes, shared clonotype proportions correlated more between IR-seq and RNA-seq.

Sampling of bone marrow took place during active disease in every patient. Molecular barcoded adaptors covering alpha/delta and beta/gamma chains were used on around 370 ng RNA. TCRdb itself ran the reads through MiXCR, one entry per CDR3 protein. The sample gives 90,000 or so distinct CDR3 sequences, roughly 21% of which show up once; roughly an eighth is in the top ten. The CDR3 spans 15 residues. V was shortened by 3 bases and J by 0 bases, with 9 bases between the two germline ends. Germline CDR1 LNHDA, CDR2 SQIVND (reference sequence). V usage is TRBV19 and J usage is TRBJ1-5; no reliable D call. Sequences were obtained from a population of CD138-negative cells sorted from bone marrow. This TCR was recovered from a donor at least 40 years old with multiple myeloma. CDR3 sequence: CASSILGISNQPQHF. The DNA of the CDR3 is TGTGCCAGTAGTATCCTAGGGATTAGCAATCAGCCCCAGCATTTT.